A selection of T cell receptor beta chains follows, all from one sample in a study of T cell responses to AZD1222 COVID-19 vaccine. Sequenced by immunoSEQ multiplex PCR; TCRdb stores in-frame clones only, minus some. The sample holds 100,000 to 150,000 clones; around nine tenths are singletons and the top ten take under 7%. This material consisted of peripheral blood, taken on day 0 of AZD1222 vaccination. The receptors derive from an adult in good health. Each CDR3 is given with its conserved first and last residue. A D gene is named only where the DNA matches it firmly. The size entry is marked missing in some rows and otherwise reads once, few, many or a size class.

J: TRBJ1-2; size: .; D: TRBD1; V: TRBV5-4; DNA: TGTGCCAGCAGCTTGGGACAGGGGTTGGCCTATGGCTACACCTTC; CDR3: CASSLGQGLAYGYTF
J: TRBJ1-2; size: few; D: .; V: TRBV7-9; DNA: TGTGCCAGCAGCTTAGCGGCGGGCCGTGGGATTGGAGGCTACACCTTC; CDR3: CASSLAAGRGIGGYTF
J: TRBJ2-7; size: .; D: .; V: TRBV5-1; DNA: TGCGCCAGCAGCTTGGACGGCCAGGCGACCCCCTACGAGCAGTACTTC; CDR3: CASSLDGQATPYEQYF
J: TRBJ1-6; size: .; D: .; V: TRBV6-1; DNA: TGTGCCAGCAGTGAAGGGGAGGGATCACCCCTCCACTTT; CDR3: CASSEGEGSPLHF
J: TRBJ1-2; size: .; D: .; V: TRBV12-3/TRBV12-4; DNA: TGTGCCAGCAAGGGGTACTATGGCTACACCTTC; CDR3: CASKGYYGYTF
J: TRBJ1-5; size: .; D: .; V: TRBV7-9; DNA: TGTGCCAGCAGCTCCGCCCCCTGGCAACCCCAGCATTTT; CDR3: CASSSAPWQPQHF
J: TRBJ2-7; size: .; D: .; V: TRBV20-1; DNA: TGCAGTGCTTCCCCGGGACCCCAGCAGTACTTC; CDR3: CSASPGPQQYF
J: TRBJ1-1; size: .; D: .; V: TRBV12-3/TRBV12-4; DNA: TGTGCCAGCAGTTTTGGGGGGGACACTGAAGCTTTCTTT; CDR3: CASSFGGDTEAFF
J: TRBJ1-3; size: once; D: .; V: TRBV19; DNA: TGTGCCACTAAGGAGAGCTCTGGAAACACCATATATTTT; CDR3: CATKESSGNTIYF
J: TRBJ1-6; size: .; D: .; V: TRBV7-9; DNA: TGTGCCAGCAGCGAAAGAGGACAGAGGGATTCACCCCTCCACTTT; CDR3: CASSERGQRDSPLHF
J: TRBJ2-7; size: few; D: .; V: TRBV10-1; DNA: TGCGCCAGCAGTGAGTCAGGTTTCTACGAGCAGTACTTC; CDR3: CASSESGFYEQYF
J: TRBJ2-7; size: .; D: TRBD2; V: TRBV3-1/TRBV3-2; DNA: TGTGCCAGCAGCCTTATCGGGGGGTCCTACGAGCAGTACTTC; CDR3: CASSLIGGSYEQYF
J: TRBJ1-2; size: .; D: .; V: TRBV5-4; DNA: TGTGCCAGCAGCTACGACAGATCTAACTATGGCTACACCTTC; CDR3: CASSYDRSNYGYTF
J: TRBJ2-5; size: .; D: .; V: TRBV5-5; DNA: TGTGCCAGCAGCGTTACACGACAAGAGACCCAGTACTTC; CDR3: CASSVTRQETQYF
J: TRBJ1-1; size: .; D: .; V: TRBV18; DNA: TGTGCCAGCTCACCCCGGAGAGGAGGGGAAAACACTGAAGCTTTCTTT; CDR3: CASSPRRGGENTEAFF
J: TRBJ2-7; size: .; D: TRBD1; V: TRBV5-1; DNA: TGCGCCAGCAGCTACAACAGGGGAAAGGGCTACGAGCAGTACTTC; CDR3: CASSYNRGKGYEQYF
J: TRBJ1-4; size: .; D: .; V: TRBV6-5; DNA: TGTGCCAGCCAGGGGAATGAAAAACTGTTTTTT; CDR3: CASQGNEKLFF
J: TRBJ2-1; size: .; D: TRBD2; V: TRBV5-1; DNA: TGCGCCAGCAGCTTGGGTGGAGCGGGAGGATACAATGAGCAGTTCTTC; CDR3: CASSLGGAGGYNEQFF
J: TRBJ2-5; size: .; D: TRBD1; V: TRBV10-2; DNA: TGCGCCAGCAATAGACAGGGGACTGAGACCCAGTACTTC; CDR3: CASNRQGTETQYF
J: TRBJ2-7; size: .; D: .; V: TRBV7-9; DNA: TGTGCCAGCAGCCCCCGGGACCGGGTATTGAACGAGCAGTACTTC; CDR3: CASSPRDRVLNEQYF
J: TRBJ2-3; size: .; D: .; V: TRBV5-5; DNA: TGTGCCAGCAGCTTTTCTATGAGGGGCCCAAGGGTCACAGATACGCAGTATTTT; CDR3: CASSFSMRGPRVTDTQYF
J: TRBJ1-1; size: .; D: TRBD1; V: TRBV4-2; DNA: TGTGCCAGCACCTCGGACAGGGTTGAAGCTTTCTTT; CDR3: CASTSDRVEAFF
J: TRBJ2-2; size: .; D: .; V: TRBV28; DNA: TGTGCCAGCAGTTCCACGGACAGCACCGGGGAGCTGTTTTTT; CDR3: CASSSTDSTGELFF
J: TRBJ1-6; size: .; D: .; V: TRBV2; DNA: TGTGCCAGCAGCCCACAGGGAGGGGAGTCACCCCTCCACTTT; CDR3: CASSPQGGESPLHF
J: TRBJ1-5; size: .; D: .; V: TRBV6-2/TRBV6-3; DNA: TGTGCCAGCAGTTATTGGGGGGGCAATCAGCCCCAGCATTTT; CDR3: CASSYWGGNQPQHF
J: TRBJ1-2; size: .; D: .; V: TRBV6-5; DNA: TGTGCCAGCCGCCGGGGCCATGGCTACACCTTC; CDR3: CASRRGHGYTF
J: TRBJ1-6; size: once; D: .; V: TRBV5-6; DNA: TGTGCCAGCAGCCCGGGTCCCATACTACAGGGAAATTCACCCCTCCACTTT; CDR3: CASSPGPILQGNSPLHF
J: TRBJ1-1; size: .; D: .; V: TRBV7-9; DNA: TGTGCCAGCAGCGCACAGGGAGAGACTGAAGCTTTCTTT; CDR3: CASSAQGETEAFF
J: TRBJ1-2; size: .; D: .; V: TRBV6-5; DNA: TGTGCCAGCAGTTACGGCCTGGGGACTAACTATGGCTACACCTTC; CDR3: CASSYGLGTNYGYTF
J: TRBJ1-5; size: .; D: .; V: TRBV5-1; DNA: TGCGCCAGCAGCTTGGGGGACCCGGGGAGGGGAGGGCCCCAGCATTTT; CDR3: CASSLGDPGRGGPQHF
J: TRBJ2-7; size: .; D: .; V: TRBV29-1; DNA: TGCAGCGTTGAGGTTAACTCAGGGGCCGAGCAGTACTTC; CDR3: CSVEVNSGAEQYF
J: TRBJ1-5; size: .; D: .; V: TRBV30; DNA: TGTGCCTGGAGCGCAGGGCTGGACAGCAATCAGCCCCAGCATTTT; CDR3: CAWSAGLDSNQPQHF
J: TRBJ2-2; size: .; D: .; V: TRBV7-2; DNA: TGTGCCAGCAGCCAGGGAGGAAACACCGGGGAGCTGTTTTTT; CDR3: CASSQGGNTGELFF
J: TRBJ2-7; size: .; D: TRBD2; V: TRBV6-5; DNA: TGTGCCAGCAGTTACTCGAAGCGACTAGCGGGAGGTGAGCAGTACTTC; CDR3: CASSYSKRLAGGEQYF
J: TRBJ2-3; size: .; D: TRBD2; V: TRBV7-2; DNA: TGTGCCAGCAGCTTAATGGCGGGGGGGCGAGATACGCAGTATTTT; CDR3: CASSLMAGGRDTQYF
J: TRBJ2-7; size: .; D: .; V: TRBV6-1; DNA: TGTGCCAGCAGTGAAGTTTTATACGAGCAGTACTTC; CDR3: CASSEVLYEQYF
J: TRBJ2-2; size: .; D: TRBD2; V: TRBV28; DNA: TGTGCCACCTGGACTAGCGGGAAGGCCGGGGAGCTGTTTTTT; CDR3: CATWTSGKAGELFF
J: TRBJ2-7; size: .; D: TRBD1; V: TRBV6-6; DNA: TGTGCCAGCAGCAAAGGACAGGGGGCGATCGGGTACGAGCAGTACTTC; CDR3: CASSKGQGAIGYEQYF
J: TRBJ2-1; size: .; D: TRBD2; V: TRBV28; DNA: TGTGCCAGCAGTGCCCCCACTAGCGGGAGTTACAATGAGCAGTTCTTC; CDR3: CASSAPTSGSYNEQFF
J: TRBJ1-3; size: .; D: .; V: TRBV28; DNA: TGTGCCAGCAGTTTACACAGGGCCCCCCTAAGAAACACCATATATTTT; CDR3: CASSLHRAPLRNTIYF
J: TRBJ2-1; size: .; D: .; V: TRBV5-1; DNA: TGCGCCAGCAGCTTGATGGAGGAGCCCTACAATGAGCAGTTCTTC; CDR3: CASSLMEEPYNEQFF
J: TRBJ2-7; size: once; D: TRBD2; V: TRBV11-3; DNA: TGTGCCAGCAGCTCTAGGTTGGGACTAGCGGGGACCTACGAGCAGTACTTC; CDR3: CASSSRLGLAGTYEQYF
J: TRBJ2-2; size: .; D: TRBD2; V: TRBV28; DNA: TGTGCCAGCAGCTCACTAGCGGACGGGACCGGGGAGCTGTTTTTT; CDR3: CASSSLADGTGELFF
J: TRBJ1-2; size: .; D: TRBD1; V: TRBV7-8; DNA: TGTGCCAGCAGCTTAGACAGGGGCTATGGCTACACCTTC; CDR3: CASSLDRGYGYTF
J: TRBJ1-5; size: .; D: .; V: TRBV5-6; DNA: TGTGCCAGCAGCCACCGGGCCGGTTATAGCAATCAGCCCCAGCATTTT; CDR3: CASSHRAGYSNQPQHF
J: TRBJ1-1; size: .; D: .; V: TRBV6-6; DNA: TGTGCCAGCAGTCCTGGGAGGACTGAAGCTTTCTTT; CDR3: CASSPGRTEAFF
J: TRBJ2-7; size: .; D: .; V: TRBV6-6; DNA: TGTGCCAGCAGTTACCCGGAGGGGTCGGACGAGCAGTACTTC; CDR3: CASSYPEGSDEQYF
J: TRBJ1-5; size: .; D: TRBD1; V: TRBV11-2; DNA: TGTGCCAGCAGCCCCGGGACAGGGGTCAATCAGCCCCAGCATTTT; CDR3: CASSPGTGVNQPQHF
J: TRBJ2-3; size: once; D: .; V: TRBV28; DNA: TGTGCCACCCGTAGCGTCACAGATACGCAGTATTTT; CDR3: CATRSVTDTQYF